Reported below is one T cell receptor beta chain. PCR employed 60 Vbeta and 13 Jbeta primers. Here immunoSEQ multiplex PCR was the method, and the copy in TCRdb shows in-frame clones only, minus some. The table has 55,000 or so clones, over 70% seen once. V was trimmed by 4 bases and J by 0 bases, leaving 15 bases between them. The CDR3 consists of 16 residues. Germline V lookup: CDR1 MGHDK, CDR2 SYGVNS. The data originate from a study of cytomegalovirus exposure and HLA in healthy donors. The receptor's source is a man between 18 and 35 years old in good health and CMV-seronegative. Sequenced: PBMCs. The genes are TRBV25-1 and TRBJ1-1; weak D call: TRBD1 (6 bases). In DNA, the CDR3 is TGTGCCAGCAGTGCACCGACAGGACTCTTGAACACTGAAGCTTTCTTT. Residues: CASSAPTGLLNTEAFF.